This T cell receptor (beta chain) came from a study of shared clonotypes between healthy human individuals. At the level of the study: Per-donor plates numbered three CD4 naive, three CD4 memory, two CD8 naive and one CD8 memory. The study, taken as a whole, reports: Among non-shared clonotypes, generation probabilities were lower than among those shared by all four donors.

Trimming pared 5 bases from V and 0 bases from J, leaving 14 bases between. The length of the CDR3 is 15 residues. The germline V gene encodes CDR1 SGHTA and CDR2 FQGNSA. On this clone itself: The antigen remains unidentified.

Healthy HIV-negative adults without recent acute infections or vaccinations served as donors. Donors were Caucasian adults residing in Nashville, Tennessee, USA. Using immunoSEQ multiplex PCR, the repertoire was profiled, and TCRdb retains in-frame clones only, with some absent. The sample contains 2 million to 2.5 million clones, over 85% of which appear only once. Sequences were obtained from naive CD4+ T cells sorted from blood. Subset noted: CD45RA+ positively selected. The V gene is TRBV7-2, the J gene TRBJ2-7; D gene ambiguous. The receptor comes from a man between 18 and 35 years old in good health. CDR3 DNA: TGTGCCAGCAGCCTTGGGGTACTTAGCTCCTACGAGCAGTACTTC. It is translated as CASSLGVLSSYEQYF.